A single sample is the source of the 27 T cell receptor beta chains below, sequenced in a study of tumor and adjacent non-tumor tissue in lung cancer. RNA was extracted from bulk tissue without any cell sorting. This non-tumor lung sample came from over 3 cm beyond the tumor edge. TCRbeta libraries were built with three rounds of nested PCR, modified from ARM-PCR. One entry per CDR3 protein, called by TCRdb with MiXCR from the multiplex PCR reads. Here the sample spans some 100,000 distinct CDR3 sequences, under 65% being singletons. The sequenced sample was distant non-tumor lung tissue. These receptors all come from a man between 60 and 75 years old with non-small cell lung cancer.

With regard to this clonotype: The junction shows a germline mismatch at one end, possibly a read error. The chain couples TRBV6-5 to TRBJ1-6; perhaps TRBD1 as D (6 bases). The CDR3 covers 15 residues. Germline V gene sequence: CDR1 MNHEY, CDR2 SVGAGI. The CDR3 reads CASSYRGGGASPLHF. The CDR3, as DNA: TGCGCCAGCAGTTACAGAGGGGGGGGGGCTTCACCCCTCCACTTT.

This clonotype was counted only a few times. The junction and the germline gene differ at one end; a read error may be behind it. The chain combines TRBV29-1 with TRBJ1-1; D is undetermined. Germline V gene data show CDR1 as SQVTM and CDR2 as ANQGSEA. The CDR3 is 14 amino acids. The CDR3 sequence: CSVEKPTENTKAFF. The CDR3, as DNA: TGCAGCGTTGAAAAACCGACGGAGAACACTAAAGCTTTCTTT.

Of note for this clonotype: Relative to the germline gene, one junction end is altered; a read error may explain this. V is TRBV11-1 and J is TRBJ1-1, with D uncertain. The CDR3 has 14 amino acids. CDR1 and CDR2 (germline): SGHAT, FQDESV (reference sequence). The CDR3 loop is CASSSSAGVTEAIF. The CDR3 coding sequence is TGTGCCAGCAGCTCATCGGCGGGCGTGACTGAAGCTATCTTT. The full variable domain, in which reference TRBV11-1 and TRBJ1-1 provide the parts outside the CDR3, is EAEVAQSPRYKITEKSQAVAFWCDPISGHATLYWYRQILGQGPELLVQFQDESVVDDSQLPKDRFSAERLKGVDSTLKIQPAELGDSAMYLCASSSSAGVTEAIFGQGTRLTVV.

With regard to this clonotype: A junction end diverges from the germline sequence, so it may reflect a read error. The genes are TRBV7-9 and TRBJ1-1, with 9 bases identical to TRBD1. Per the germline V gene, CDR1 is SEHNR and CDR2 is FQNEAQ (reference sequence). The CDR3 length is 12 residues. The CDR3, as DNA: TGTGCCAGCAGCACACAGGGGGCTGAAACTCTCTTT. It codes for CASSTQGAETLF.

In regard to this clonotype: Germline is not matched at one junction end, which may reflect a read error. The rearrangement uses TRBV12-3 or TRBV12-4 and TRBJ1-2, with D tentatively TRBD1 (6 bases). The length of the CDR3 is 14 residues. DNA for the CDR3: TGTACCAGCAGTTTAGGGGGATCGAACTATGGCTACACCTTC. This sequence encodes CTSSLGGSNYGYTF.

About this clonotype: A junction boundary mismatches the germline segment, possibly from a read error. The V and J genes are TRBV5-6 and TRBJ2-1; 7 bases agree with TRBD2. This CDR3 spans 14 amino acids. Germline V gives CDR1 SGHDT, CDR2 YYEEEE. The CDR3 sequence is CTSTEGGPINERFF. Written as DNA, the CDR3 is TGTACCAGTACGGAGGGAGGGCCGATCAATGAGCGGTTCTTC.

The chain recombines TRBV11-2 with TRBJ1-5; D perhaps matches TRBD1 (6 bases). Trimming left V 5 bases short and J 9 bases short, with 17 bases between. CDR3 length equals 14 residues. Germline V CDR1 and CDR2: SGHAT, FQNNGV. Here the CDR3 DNA reads TGTGCCAGCAGCCTAGCAGGGGAAGATCGGCCCCAGCATTTT. Residues: CASSLAGEDRPQHF. The full variable domain, completed using reference TRBV11-2 and TRBJ1-5, is EAGVAQSPRYKIIEKRQSVAFWCNPISGHATLYWYQQILGQGPKLLIQFQNNGVVDDSQLPKDRFSAERLKGVDSTLKIQPAKLEDSAVYLCASSLAGEDRPQHFGDGTRLSIL.

This clonotype has ten or more counts. The chain combines TRBV12-3 or TRBV12-4 with TRBJ1-2; D gene unclear. V was cut by 4 bases and J by 7 bases, with 10 bases left in between. The CDR3 consists of 12 residues. The CDR3 bases are TGTGCCAGCAGTTCCGGGCCGCGTGGCTACACCTTC. As protein: CASSSGPRGYTF.

The chain recombines TRBV7-9 with TRBJ1-2; 7 bases are shared with TRBD1. Losses at the gene ends were 4 bases for V and 6 bases for J; bases not matched to a gene: 5. In germline, CDR1 is SEHNR, CDR2 FQNEAQ (reference sequence). The CDR3 runs to 13 residues. The CDR3: CASSSGRGNGYTF. Here the CDR3 DNA reads TGTGCCAGCAGCTCTGGCAGGGGGAATGGCTACACCTTC.

As for this clonotype: Germline is not matched at one junction end, which may reflect a read error. The chain carries TRBV5-5 and TRBJ2-7; tentatively, D is TRBD1 (6 bases). This CDR3 is 12 amino acids long. CDR1 is SGHKS, CDR2 YYEKEE, per germline (reference sequence). CDR3 protein: CAISLARGEQYF. The DNA for the CDR3 is TGTGCCATCAGCTTGGCTAGGGGGGAGCAGTACTTC. The whole variable domain, remainder taken from reference TRBV5-5 and TRBJ2-7, is DAGVTQSPTHLIKTRGQQVTLRCSPISGHKSVSWYQQVLGQGPQFIFQYYEKEERGRGNFPDRFSARQFPNYSSELNVNALLLGDSALYLCAISLARGEQYFGPGTRLTVT.

The sample holds many counts of this clonotype. Here the CDR3 reads CASSRDSYGYTF. CDR3 sequence (DNA): TGTGCCAGCAGTAGGGACAGCTATGGCTACACCTTC. The genes are TRBV6-5 and TRBJ1-2, with 7 bases matching TRBD1. The trim removed 5 bases at V and 4 bases at J, leaving 1 base unmatched. CDR3 length equals 12 residues. CDR1 is MNHEY, CDR2 SVGAGI, per germline.

With respect to this clonotype: Germline is not matched at one junction end, which may reflect a read error. The chain links TRBV12-3 or TRBV12-4 to TRBJ2-3; no clear D. This CDR3 contains 14 residues. This chain's CDR3 is CASSKSTIQDTQYF. CDR3 nucleotide sequence: TGTGCCAGCAGTAAAAGCACCATACAAGATACACAGTATTTT.

The gene calls are TRBV20-1 and TRBJ2-3; TRBD1 is a possible D gene (6 bases). Germline CDR1 reads DFQATT; CDR2 reads SNEGSKA (reference sequence). This CDR3 region has 12 residues. Trimming pared 5 bases from V and 15 bases from J, leaving 21 bases between. The CDR3 protein is CSAPSRTDMQYF. The CDR3 coding sequence is TGCAGTGCTCCAAGTAGGACAGATATGCAATATTTT.

As concerns this clonotype: Without the conserved terminal phenylalanine or tryptophan, this CDR3 likely stems from a read error. V and J are TRBV29-1 and TRBJ2-1, with a weak D call TRBD2 (5 bases). The CDR3 covers 14 residues. V lost 1 base and J 3 bases, leaving 10 bases between the germline ends. In germline, CDR1 is SQVTM, CDR2 ANQGSEA. The DNA for the CDR3 is TGCAGCGTTGAAGGGACTTTCCTCTACAATGAGCAGTTCTCC. It yields the protein CSVEGTFLYNEQFS.

The gene calls are TRBV7-9 and TRBJ2-5, with 8 positions matching TRBD2. CDR3 size: 16 residues. The junction had 18 bases not matched to a gene; V was cut back by 8 bases and J by 7 bases. CDR1 is SEHNR, CDR2 FQNEAQ, per germline (reference sequence). The CDR3 bases are TGTGCCAGCGTCGGTTTTACGGGAGGGCCTCTGGTGACCCAGTACTTC. As protein: CASVGFTGGPLVTQYF.

This clonotype appeared once. The chain couples TRBV4-3 to TRBJ2-1; no definite D call. The germline V and J ends were trimmed by 2 bases and 4 bases, with 12 bases remaining between them. The CDR3 runs to 15 residues. Germline V CDR1 and CDR2: LGHNA, YSLEER. The CDR3 sequence is CASSQTQTHYNEQFF. In DNA form, the CDR3 reads TGCGCCAGCAGCCAAACCCAGACACATTACAATGAGCAGTTCTTC.

About this clonotype itself: At one end the junction does not follow the germline gene, possibly because of a read error. V usage is TRBV12-3 or TRBV12-4 and J usage is TRBJ2-5, with D possibly being TRBD1 (7 bases). The CDR3 contains 19 residues. In nucleotides, the CDR3 is TGCGCCAGCAGTCATAACAGGGGACATACGGGAGATACCAGAGAGACCCAGTGCTTC. This encodes CASSHNRGHTGDTRETQCF.

J is TRBJ2-1 and V is TRBV14; D unclear. Germline assignment: CDR1 SGHDN and CDR2 FVKESK. The CDR3 loop spans 13 amino acids. V was trimmed by 7 bases and J by 15 bases, leaving 22 bases between them. This CDR3 reads CASNSNLNNGRFF. CDR3 DNA sequence: TGTGCCAGCAACTCCAACTTAAACAATGGGCGGTTCTTC.

A note on this clonotype: An end of the junction differs from the germline gene, which may be a read error. The J gene is TRBJ1-1, the V gene TRBV4-2; D gene unclear. The CDR3 consists of 17 residues. Germline V gene sequence: CDR1 LGHNA, CDR2 YNFKEQ. CDR3: CASSQILEVGRNTEAFF. DNA for the CDR3: TGTGCCAGCAGCCAAATCCTGGAGGTTGGCAGGAACACTGAAGCTTTCTTC.

This clonotype was detected a few times. It may be a read error: a sequence one base away is much more abundant. This sequence joins TRBV6-5 and TRBJ2-3, with D hard to call. The CDR3 has 14 amino acids. Germline V lookup: CDR1 MNHEY, CDR2 SVGAGI. In DNA form, the CDR3 reads TGTGCCGGCAGTGGCTCAGGCGGTCCAGATACGCAGTATTTT. Its protein is CAGSGSGGPDTQYF.

By its share, this clonotype is medium-sized. The chain has TRBV5-6 and TRBJ2-7, with D possibly TRBD1 on 5 matching bases. CDR3 length: 13 amino acids. Germline lookup yields CDR1 SGHDT and CDR2 YYEEEE. V dropped 0 bases and J dropped 2 bases, with 6 bases sitting between them. DNA for the CDR3: TGTGCCAGCAGCTTGGGGACAACCTACGAGCAGTACTTC. Translated: CASSLGTTYEQYF.

As for this clonotype: As the CDR3 is not closed by the conserved phenylalanine or tryptophan, this likely results from a read error. This chain joins TRBV6-6 and TRBJ1-2; TRBD1 matches at 7 bases. Germline V CDR1 and CDR2: MNHNY, SVGAGI (reference sequence). This CDR3 contains 14 residues. The CDR3 sequence: CDSSWGQPNYGYTI. CDR3 bases: TGTGACAGCAGTTGGGGACAGCCTAACTATGGCTACACCATC.

This clonotype came up once. This sequence joins TRBV11-2 and TRBJ2-3, with 8 bases identical to TRBD2. The V gene end was trimmed by 5 bases and the J gene end by 3 bases; junction bases not matched to a gene: 1. This CDR3 is 13 amino acids long. Germline lookup yields CDR1 SGHAT and CDR2 FQNNGV. For the CDR3, the DNA is TGTGCCAGCAGCGGCGGGAGGACAGATACGCAGTATTTT. Its translation is CASSGGRTDTQYF.

This clonotype was seen many times. V usage is TRBV6-1 and J usage is TRBJ1-1, with D unclear. Between the trimmed V and J ends, which lost 5 bases and 2 bases, there was a span of 9 bases. CDR3 size: 13 residues. CDR1 and CDR2 from the germline V gene are MNHNS and SASEGT. CDR3 nucleotides: TGTGCCAGCAGTTTGACAATTAACACTGAAGCTTTCTTT. Translation gives CASSLTINTEAFF.

As concerns this clonotype: Since the CDR3 does not end with the conserved phenylalanine or tryptophan, this likely comes from a read error. The chain has TRBV25-1 and TRBJ2-3; TRBD2 is a possible D gene (6 bases). CDR1 and CDR2 from the germline V gene are MGHDK and SYGVNS. Trimming removed 6 bases from V and 4 bases from J, with 17 bases in between. This CDR3 spans 15 amino acids. The CDR3 loop reads CASRGSGGRSDTQYS. CDR3 coding DNA: TGTGCCAGCAGGGGGAGCGGAGGGCGGTCAGATACGCAGTATTCT.

This clonotype is termed medium-sized. The chain is built from TRBV4-1 and TRBJ2-5; D gene uncertain. V lost 4 bases and J 4 bases, leaving 10 bases between the germline ends. This CDR3 has 13 residues. Germline V gene lookup returns CDR1 MGHRA and CDR2 YSYEKL. This CDR3 reads CASSRALGETQYF. CDR3 bases: TGCGCCAGCAGCCGGGCCCTGGGAGAGACCCAGTACTTC.

As concerns this clonotype: The junction departs from germline at one end; a sequencing error may be responsible. This chain joins TRBV28 and TRBJ1-2; 7 nucleotides match TRBD1. CDR1 is MDHEN and CDR2 is SYDVKM in the germline V gene. The CDR3 is made up of 12 amino acids. The CDR3 loop reads CASIRGHYGYIF. CDR3 DNA: TGTGCCAGCATTAGGGGGCACTATGGCTACATCTTC.